Shown below are 22 T cell receptor beta chains from a single sample sequenced in a study of blood T cell repertoires in COVID-19. Profiled with immunoSEQ multiplex PCR; TCRdb holds only in-frame clones, not every one. The data show some 370,000 clones, nearly 90% seen once. The sequenced sample was peripheral blood. The receptors were gathered from a man aged 18 to 30 with active or convalescent COVID-19.

Comments on this clone: A junction boundary mismatches the germline segment, possibly from a read error. The rearrangement links TRBV5-6 to TRBJ2-7, with TRBD1 matching over 11 bases. From germline, CDR1 is SGHDT and CDR2 YYEEEE. The CDR3 runs 12 residues. CDR3 residues: CASSLRTGGDSF. In DNA form, the CDR3 reads TGTGCCAGCAGCTTGAGGACAGGGGGCGATTCCTTC.

The chain employs TRBV6-4 and TRBJ2-1; 11 bases line up with TRBD2. The CDR3 length is 18 residues. Germline V gene sequence: CDR1 MRHNA, CDR2 SNTAGT. V dropped 4 bases and J dropped 3; count of bases not matched to a gene: 11. CDR3: CASSVMASGGFLYNEQFF. CDR3 in DNA: TGTGCCAGCAGTGTGATGGCTAGCGGGGGGTTCCTCTACAATGAGCAGTTCTTC.

The rearrangement joins TRBV4-2 to TRBJ1-5, with 7 bases that match TRBD1. Losses at the gene ends were 0 bases for V and 5 bases for J; bases not matched to a gene: 4. The CDR3 has 15 amino acids. The germline V gene encodes CDR1 LGHNA and CDR2 YNFKEQ. The CDR3 sequence is CASSQDRTGHQPQHF. CDR3 bases: TGTGCCAGCAGCCAAGATCGGACAGGCCATCAGCCCCAGCATTTT.

This chain connects TRBV15 to TRBJ1-4; TRBD1 might be the D (6 bases). Germline values: CDR1 LNHNV, CDR2 YYDKDF (reference sequence). The CDR3 consists of 16 residues. V was pared by 0 bases and J by 4 bases, with 12 bases between. Written as DNA, the CDR3 is TGTGCCACCAGCAGAGATCTGGGAGGGGGTAATGAAAAACTGTTTTTT. This codes for CATSRDLGGGNEKLFF.

J is TRBJ1-1 and V is TRBV11-2; no clear D gene. CDR1 and CDR2 from the germline V gene are SGHAT and FQNNGV. CDR3 length: 15 residues. Trimming cost V 4 bases and J 5 bases, with 17 bases left between them. The CDR3 loop reads CASSSIVEGKTEAFF. DNA for the CDR3: TGTGCCAGCAGCTCGATCGTAGAGGGCAAAACTGAAGCTTTCTTT. Looking up the rest from reference TRBV11-2 and TRBJ1-1 gives the full variable domain: EAGVAQSPRYKIIEKRQSVAFWCNPISGHATLYWYQQILGQGPKLLIQFQNNGVVDDSQLPKDRFSAERLKGVDSTLKIQPAKLEDSAVYLCASSSIVEGKTEAFFGQGTRLTVV.

This sequence joins TRBV27 and TRBJ2-5, with 9 bases aligning to TRBD1. There are 13 residues in the CDR3. Germline V gene data show CDR1 as MNHEY and CDR2 as SMNVEV (reference sequence). Unmatched junction bases numbered 4, after V lost 10 bases and J lost 1 base. CDR3 in DNA: TGTGCCATTGGGGACAGGGCCCAAGAGACCCAGTACTTC. This encodes CAIGDRAQETQYF.

This clone was recorded only once. The junction and the germline gene differ at one end; a read error may be behind it. This rearrangement joins TRBV7-7 to TRBJ2-3, with TRBD2 matching 8 bases. The CDR3 length is 15 residues. Germline-derived CDR1 and CDR2 are SSHAT and FNYEAQ (reference sequence). DNA for the CDR3: TGTGCTAGCAGCTTTAGCGGGAAAATAACAGATACGCAGTATTTT. As protein: CASSFSGKITDTQYF.

The J gene is TRBJ2-3, the V gene TRBV5-1, with 14 bases lining up with TRBD2. Germline assignment: CDR1 SGHRS and CDR2 YFSETQ. Trimming took 4 bases from V and 3 from J; bases not matched to a gene: 7. There are 17 residues in the CDR3. CDR3 in DNA: TGCGCCAGCAGCGCGGGACTAGCGGGAGCAGGGACAGATACGCAGTATTTT. This translates into CASSAGLAGAGTDTQYF.

This chain uses TRBV7-3 with TRBJ2-3; D is possibly TRBD2 (5 bases). From germline, CDR1 is SGHTA and CDR2 FQGTGA. Trimming removed 3 bases from V and 1 base from J, with 11 bases in between. The CDR3 sequence is 15 residues long. CDR3: CASSFSSGRTDTQYF. The DNA of the CDR3 is TGTGCCAGCAGCTTTTCCAGCGGACGCACAGATACGCAGTATTTT.

The chain is built from TRBV27 and TRBJ1-2; D is unresolved. This CDR3 has 11 residues. Between the trimmed V and J ends, which lost 9 bases and 8 bases, there was a span of 13 bases. CDR1 is MNHEY and CDR2 is SMNVEV in the germline V gene (reference sequence). The CDR3 here is CARMTRRGYTF. In DNA form, the CDR3 reads TGTGCCAGAATGACTAGGAGGGGCTACACCTTC.

The chain carries TRBV6-5 and TRBJ1-1; unclear D gene. The V end lost 7 bases, the J end lost 7 bases, and 7 bases lay between the germline ends. The CDR3 has 10 residues. Germline V gene sequence: CDR1 MNHEY, CDR2 SVGAGI. This CDR3 reads CASTTDEAFF. The CDR3, as DNA: TGTGCCAGCACCACAGATGAAGCTTTCTTT.

The chain joins TRBV3-1 (or the pseudogene TRBV3-2) to TRBJ2-3, with TRBD1 as a possible D gene (5 bases). Between the trimmed V and J ends, which lost 4 bases and 0 bases, there was a span of 14 bases. CDR1 is LGHDT, CDR2 YNNKEL, per germline (reference sequence). The CDR3 has 16 amino acids. The CDR3 region has the DNA TGTGCCAGCAGCCTGAGACAGTCAACTAGCACAGATACGCAGTATTTT. Protein: CASSLRQSTSTDTQYF.

This chain joins TRBV27 and TRBJ1-5, with D possibly being TRBD1 (6 bases). Germline V gene lookup returns CDR1 MNHEY and CDR2 SMNVEV (reference sequence). Between the trimmed V and J ends, which lost 5 bases and 5 bases, there was a span of 16 bases. The CDR3 spans 15 residues. The CDR3 DNA follows: TGTGCCAGCAGTCTCAGACAGGATGGTTATCAGCCCCAGCATTTT. Translated: CASSLRQDGYQPQHF.

The rearrangement joins TRBV15 to TRBJ1-5; D may be TRBD1 (5 bases). The CDR3 is made up of 15 amino acids. Germline CDR1 and CDR2: LNHNV and YYDKDF (reference sequence). Trimming removed 1 base from V and 7 bases from J, with 14 bases in between. As DNA, the CDR3 is TGTGCCACCAGCAGAGCCAGGGTGGGGGGGCAGCCCCAGCATTTT. Amino acids: CATSRARVGGQPQHF.

The gene calls are TRBV5-1 and TRBJ2-2; tentative D call: TRBD2 (5 bases). V was trimmed by 0 bases and J by 4 bases, leaving 13 bases between them. The CDR3 loop spans 16 amino acids. The germline gives CDR1 SGHRS, CDR2 YFSETQ. The CDR3 reads CASSLDRGMGTGELFF. CDR3 in DNA: TGCGCCAGCAGCTTGGACCGGGGAATGGGCACCGGGGAGCTGTTTTTT.

This chain uses TRBV11-2 with TRBJ2-7; D perhaps matches TRBD1 (5 bases). V was clipped by 0 bases and J by 3 bases, with 12 bases between them. Per germline, CDR1 SGHAT and CDR2 FQNNGV. There are 15 residues in the CDR3. CDR3 nucleotide sequence: TGTGCCAGCAGCTTAGACCCCCAGGGAATCTACGAGCAGTACTTC. Translation: CASSLDPQGIYEQYF.

The genes are TRBV29-1 and TRBJ2-7; perhaps TRBD1 as D (6 bases). Germline CDR1 and CDR2: SQVTM and ANQGSEA. Trimming stripped 4 bases from V and 5 bases from J, with 9 bases between. The CDR3 has 11 residues. The CDR3 loop is CSVGTDNEQYF. The DNA of the CDR3 is TGCAGCGTTGGGACAGATAACGAGCAGTACTTC.

This chain joins TRBV7-6 and TRBJ2-5; a weak D match, TRBD1 (5 bases). Between the trimmed V and J ends, which lost 0 bases and 2 bases, there was a span of 10 bases. The CDR3 length is 15 residues. Germline CDR1 reads SGHVS; CDR2 reads FNYEAQ. This chain's CDR3 is CASSLAGQGQETQYF. The CDR3 nucleotides are TGTGCCAGCAGCTTAGCAGGGCAGGGACAAGAGACCCAGTACTTC.

In its sample, this clone was seen once. The V call is TRBV5-5, the J call TRBJ1-5; 7 bases fit TRBD1. The CDR3 consists of 16 residues. Germline CDR1 SGHKS, CDR2 YYEKEE (reference sequence). Trimming cost V 3 bases and J 0 bases; bases outside gene matches: 6. The chain's CDR3 is CASSSGTDSSNQPQHF. As DNA, the CDR3 is TGTGCCAGCAGCTCTGGGACAGACTCTAGCAATCAGCCCCAGCATTTT. Combining the CDR3 with reference TRBV5-5 and TRBJ1-5 gives the whole variable domain DAGVTQSPTHLIKTRGQQVTLRCSPISGHKSVSWYQQVLGQGPQFIFQYYEKEERGRGNFPDRFSARQFPNYSSELNVNALLLGDSALYLCASSSGTDSSNQPQHFGDGTRLSIL.

The chain has TRBV3-1 (or the pseudogene TRBV3-2) and TRBJ2-1; a possible D gene is TRBD2 (5 bases). The CDR3 has 17 residues. The V gene lost 3 bases and the J gene lost 7 bases, with 22 bases spanning the gap. The germline gives CDR1 LGHDT, CDR2 YNNKEL (reference sequence). The CDR3 sequence: CASSHRATRKGMNEQFF. The CDR3 coding sequence is TGTGCCAGCAGCCACCGGGCCACTAGAAAGGGTATGAATGAGCAGTTCTTC.

This chain links TRBV5-6 with TRBJ2-1; D uncertain. Looked up from germline, CDR1 is SGHDT and CDR2 is YYEEEE. The CDR3 is made up of 14 amino acids. Trimming took off 1 base at V and 8 bases at J, with 13 bases between the two ends. CDR3 in DNA: TGTGCCAGCAGCTTGTGGCCAGTGGTCCATGAGCAGTTCTTC. Translation gives CASSLWPVVHEQFF. Based on the CDR3 plus reference TRBV5-6 and TRBJ2-1, the full variable domain is DAGVTQSPTHLIKTRGQQVTLRCSPKSGHDTVSWYQQALGQGPQFIFQYYEEEERQRGNFPDRFSGHQFPNYSSELNVNALLLGDSALYLCASSLWPVVHEQFFGPGTRLTVL.

The V call is TRBV9, the J call TRBJ2-5, with 9 bases aligning to TRBD2. CDR3 size: 18 residues. V trimming: 4 bases; J trimming: 4 bases; junction bases outside the gene matches: 17. Germline CDR1 reads SGDLS; CDR2 reads YYNGEE. Here the CDR3 DNA reads TGTGCCAGCAGCCCCCGGGATAGCGGGGGCCTTGTAGGAGAGACCCAGTACTTC. Translated: CASSPRDSGGLVGETQYF.